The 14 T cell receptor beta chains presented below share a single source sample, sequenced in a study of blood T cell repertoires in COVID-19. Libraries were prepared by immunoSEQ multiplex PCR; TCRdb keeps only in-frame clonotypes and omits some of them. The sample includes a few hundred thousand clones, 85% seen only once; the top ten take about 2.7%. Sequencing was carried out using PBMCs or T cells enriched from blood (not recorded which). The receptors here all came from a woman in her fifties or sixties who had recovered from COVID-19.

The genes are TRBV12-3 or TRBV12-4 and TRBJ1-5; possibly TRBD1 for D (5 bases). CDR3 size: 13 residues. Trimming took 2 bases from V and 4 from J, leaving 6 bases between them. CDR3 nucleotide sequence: TGTGCCAGCAGTTTACGGGGGAATCAGCCCCAGCATTTT. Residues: CASSLRGNQPQHF.

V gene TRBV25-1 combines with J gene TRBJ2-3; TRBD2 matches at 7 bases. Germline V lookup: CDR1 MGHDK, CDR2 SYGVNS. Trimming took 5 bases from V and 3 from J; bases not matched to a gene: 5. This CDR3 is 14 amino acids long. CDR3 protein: CASSIAGGTDTQYF. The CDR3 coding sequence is TGTGCCAGCAGTATAGCGGGTGGGACAGATACGCAGTATTTT.

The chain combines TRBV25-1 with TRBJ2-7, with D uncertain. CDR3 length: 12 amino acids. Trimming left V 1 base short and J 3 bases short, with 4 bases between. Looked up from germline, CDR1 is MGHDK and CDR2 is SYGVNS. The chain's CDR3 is CASSEFGYEQYF. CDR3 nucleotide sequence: TGTGCCAGCAGTGAATTCGGCTACGAGCAGTACTTC.

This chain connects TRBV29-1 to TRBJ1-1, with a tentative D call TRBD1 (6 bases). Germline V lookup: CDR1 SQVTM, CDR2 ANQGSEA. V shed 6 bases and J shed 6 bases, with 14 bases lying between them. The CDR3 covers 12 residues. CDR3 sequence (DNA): TGCAGCGTCCAGGGGAGTAGGTCTGAAGCTTTCTTT. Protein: CSVQGSRSEAFF.

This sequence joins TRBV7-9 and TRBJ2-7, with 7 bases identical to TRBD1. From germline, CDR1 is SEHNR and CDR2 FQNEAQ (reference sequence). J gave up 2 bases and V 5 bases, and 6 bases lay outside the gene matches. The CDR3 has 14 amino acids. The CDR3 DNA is TGTGCCAGCAGCCAGACAGGGAAAGCCTACGAGCAGTACTTC. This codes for CASSQTGKAYEQYF.

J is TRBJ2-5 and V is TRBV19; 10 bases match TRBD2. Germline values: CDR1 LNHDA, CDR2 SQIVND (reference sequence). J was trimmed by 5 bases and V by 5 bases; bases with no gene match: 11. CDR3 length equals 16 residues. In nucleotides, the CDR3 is TGTGCCAGTAGTCCCACCTCTAGCGGGGGTTACGAGACCCAGTACTTC. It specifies CASSPTSSGGYETQYF.

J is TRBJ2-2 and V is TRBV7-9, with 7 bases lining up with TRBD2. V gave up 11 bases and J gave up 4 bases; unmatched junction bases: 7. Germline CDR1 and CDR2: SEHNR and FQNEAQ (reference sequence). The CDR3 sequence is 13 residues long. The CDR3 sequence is CACRGDGTGELFF. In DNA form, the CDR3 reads TGTGCCTGCCGGGGGGACGGCACCGGGGAGCTGTTTTTT. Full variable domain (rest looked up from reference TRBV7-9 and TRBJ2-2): DTGVSQNPRHKITKRGQNVTFRCDPISEHNRLYWYRQTLGQGPEFLTYFQNEAQLEKSRLLSDRFSAERPKGSFSTLEIQRTEQGDSAMYLCACRGDGTGELFFGEGSRLTVL.

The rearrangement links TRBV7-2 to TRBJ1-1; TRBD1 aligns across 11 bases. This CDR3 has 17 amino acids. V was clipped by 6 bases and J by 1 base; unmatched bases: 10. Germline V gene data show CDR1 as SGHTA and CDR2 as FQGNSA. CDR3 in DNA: TGTGCCAGCAGGTCTGGACAGGGGGCAAGAGGGAACACTGAAGCTTTCTTT. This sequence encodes CASRSGQGARGNTEAFF.

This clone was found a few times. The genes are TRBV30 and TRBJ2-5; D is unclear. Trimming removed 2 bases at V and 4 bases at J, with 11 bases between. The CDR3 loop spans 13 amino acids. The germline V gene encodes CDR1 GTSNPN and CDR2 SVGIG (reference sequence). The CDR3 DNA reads TGTGCCTGGAGTAAGAGTAGCCCAGAGACCCAGTACTTC. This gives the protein CAWSKSSPETQYF. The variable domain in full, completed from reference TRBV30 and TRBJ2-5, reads SQTIHQWPATLVQPVGSPLSLECTVEGTSNPNLYWYRQAAGRGLQLLFYSVGIGQISSEVPQNLSASRPQDRQFILSSKKLLLSDSGFYLCAWSKSSPETQYFGPGTRLLVL.

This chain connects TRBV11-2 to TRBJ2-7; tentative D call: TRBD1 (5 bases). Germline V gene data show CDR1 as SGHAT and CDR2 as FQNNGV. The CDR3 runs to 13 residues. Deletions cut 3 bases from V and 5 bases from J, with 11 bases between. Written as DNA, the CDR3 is TGTGCCAGCAGCTTTACCCCAGGGCACGAGCAGTACTTC. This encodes CASSFTPGHEQYF.

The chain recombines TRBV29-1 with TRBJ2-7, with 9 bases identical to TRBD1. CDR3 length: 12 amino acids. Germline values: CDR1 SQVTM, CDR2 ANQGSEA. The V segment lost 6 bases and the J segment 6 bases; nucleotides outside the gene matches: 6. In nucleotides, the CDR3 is TGCAGCGTCTCACAGGGGGCCCTCGAGCAGTACTTC. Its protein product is CSVSQGALEQYF.

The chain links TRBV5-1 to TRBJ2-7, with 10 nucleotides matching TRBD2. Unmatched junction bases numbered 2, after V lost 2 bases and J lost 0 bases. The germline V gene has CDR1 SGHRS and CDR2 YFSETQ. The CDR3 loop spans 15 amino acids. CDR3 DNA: TGCGCCAGCAGCTTTAGCGGGAGGAGCTCCTACGAGCAGTACTTC. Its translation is CASSFSGRSSYEQYF.

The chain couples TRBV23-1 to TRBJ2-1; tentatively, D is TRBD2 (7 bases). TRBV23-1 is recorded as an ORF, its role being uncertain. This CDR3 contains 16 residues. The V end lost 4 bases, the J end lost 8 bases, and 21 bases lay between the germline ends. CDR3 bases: TGCGCCAGCAGTCGCACGGGGGCGGGAGTTAGAGATGAGCAGTTCTTC. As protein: CASSRTGAGVRDEQFF.

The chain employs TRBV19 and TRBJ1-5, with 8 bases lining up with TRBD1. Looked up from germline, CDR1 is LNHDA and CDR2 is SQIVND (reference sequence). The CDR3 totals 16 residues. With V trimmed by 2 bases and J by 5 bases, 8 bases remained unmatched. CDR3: CASSISKGQGDQPQHF. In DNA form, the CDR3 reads TGTGCCAGTAGTATAAGTAAAGGACAGGGCGATCAGCCCCAGCATTTT.